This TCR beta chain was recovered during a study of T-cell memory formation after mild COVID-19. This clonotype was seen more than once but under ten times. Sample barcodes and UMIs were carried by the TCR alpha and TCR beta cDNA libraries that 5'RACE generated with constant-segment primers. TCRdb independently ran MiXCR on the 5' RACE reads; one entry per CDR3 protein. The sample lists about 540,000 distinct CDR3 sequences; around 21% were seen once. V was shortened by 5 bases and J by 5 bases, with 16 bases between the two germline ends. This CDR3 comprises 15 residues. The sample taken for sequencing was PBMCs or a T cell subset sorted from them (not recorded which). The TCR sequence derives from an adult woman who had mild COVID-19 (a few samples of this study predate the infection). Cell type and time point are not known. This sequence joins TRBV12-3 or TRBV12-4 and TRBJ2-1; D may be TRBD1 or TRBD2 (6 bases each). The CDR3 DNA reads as TGTGCCAGCAGTGACCGGGGGCGGGCACACAATGAGCAGTTCTTC. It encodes CASSDRGRAHNEQFF.